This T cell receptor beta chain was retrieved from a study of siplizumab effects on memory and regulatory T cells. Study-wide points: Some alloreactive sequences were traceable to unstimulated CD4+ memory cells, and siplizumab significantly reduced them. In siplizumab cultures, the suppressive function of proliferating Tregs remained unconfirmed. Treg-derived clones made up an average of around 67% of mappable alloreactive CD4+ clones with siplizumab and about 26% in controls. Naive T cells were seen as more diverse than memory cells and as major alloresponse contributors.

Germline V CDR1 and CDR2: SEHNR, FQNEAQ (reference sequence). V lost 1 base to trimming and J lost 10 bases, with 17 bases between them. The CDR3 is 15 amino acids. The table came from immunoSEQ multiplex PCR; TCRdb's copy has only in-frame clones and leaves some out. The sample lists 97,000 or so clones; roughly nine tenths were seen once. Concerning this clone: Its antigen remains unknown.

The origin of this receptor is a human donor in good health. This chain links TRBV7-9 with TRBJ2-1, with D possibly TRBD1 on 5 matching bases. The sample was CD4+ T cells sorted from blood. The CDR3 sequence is CASSLGLVGLGEQFF. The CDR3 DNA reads TGTGCCAGCAGCTTAGGTCTTGTGGGGCTGGGGGAGCAGTTCTTC.